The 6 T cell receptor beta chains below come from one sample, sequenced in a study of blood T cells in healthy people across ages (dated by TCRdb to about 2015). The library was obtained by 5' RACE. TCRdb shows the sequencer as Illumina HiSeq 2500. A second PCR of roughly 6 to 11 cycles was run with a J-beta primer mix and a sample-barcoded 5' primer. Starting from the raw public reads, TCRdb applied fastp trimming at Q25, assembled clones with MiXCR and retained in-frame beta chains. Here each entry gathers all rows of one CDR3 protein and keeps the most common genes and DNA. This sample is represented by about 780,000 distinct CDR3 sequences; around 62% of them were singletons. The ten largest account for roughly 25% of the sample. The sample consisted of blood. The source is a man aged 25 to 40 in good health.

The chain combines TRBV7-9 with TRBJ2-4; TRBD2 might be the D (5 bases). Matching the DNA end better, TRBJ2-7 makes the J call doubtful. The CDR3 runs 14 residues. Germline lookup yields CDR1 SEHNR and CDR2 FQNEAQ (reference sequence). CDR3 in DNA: TGTGCCAGCACCCTCCGGGGAGACTCCTACGAGCAGTACTTC. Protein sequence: CASTLRGDSYEQYF.

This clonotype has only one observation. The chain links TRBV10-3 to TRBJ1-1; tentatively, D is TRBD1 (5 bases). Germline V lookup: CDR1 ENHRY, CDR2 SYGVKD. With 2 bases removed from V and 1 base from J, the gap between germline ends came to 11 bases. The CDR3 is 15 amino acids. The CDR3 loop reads CAISETGTPNTEAFF. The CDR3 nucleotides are TGTGCCATCAGTGAGACCGGGACGCCGAACACTGAAGCTTTCTTT.

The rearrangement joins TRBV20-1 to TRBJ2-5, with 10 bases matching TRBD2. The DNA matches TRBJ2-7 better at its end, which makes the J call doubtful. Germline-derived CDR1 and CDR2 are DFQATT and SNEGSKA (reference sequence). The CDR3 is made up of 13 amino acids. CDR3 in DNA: TGCAGTGCTAGAGGGACTAGCGGCTACGAGCAGTACTTC. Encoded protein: CSARGTSGYEQYF.

CDR3 region: CASSLLPFLKDQPQHF. CDR3 sequence (DNA): TGTGCCAGCAGTTTACTCCCCTTCCTCAAGGATCAGCCCCAGCATTTT. This chain uses TRBV28 with TRBJ1-5; D is ambiguous. This CDR3 has 16 amino acids. Germline CDR1 and CDR2: MDHEN and SYDVKM. Trimming shortened V by 2 bases and J by 5 bases, and 16 bases separated the two germline ends.

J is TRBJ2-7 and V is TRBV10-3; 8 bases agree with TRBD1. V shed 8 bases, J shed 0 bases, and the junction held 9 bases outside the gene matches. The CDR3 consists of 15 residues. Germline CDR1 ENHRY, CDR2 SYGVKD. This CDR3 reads CAIGGTGSSSYEQYF. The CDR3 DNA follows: TGTGCCATCGGAGGGACAGGTTCTTCCTCCTACGAGCAGTACTTC.

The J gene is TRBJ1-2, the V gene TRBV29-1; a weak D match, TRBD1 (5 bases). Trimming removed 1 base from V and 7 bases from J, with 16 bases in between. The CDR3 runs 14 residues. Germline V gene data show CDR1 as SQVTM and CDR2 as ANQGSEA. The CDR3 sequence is CSVEGPVRVGGYTF. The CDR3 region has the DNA TGCAGCGTTGAAGGTCCGGTCAGGGTGGGTGGCTACACCTTC.